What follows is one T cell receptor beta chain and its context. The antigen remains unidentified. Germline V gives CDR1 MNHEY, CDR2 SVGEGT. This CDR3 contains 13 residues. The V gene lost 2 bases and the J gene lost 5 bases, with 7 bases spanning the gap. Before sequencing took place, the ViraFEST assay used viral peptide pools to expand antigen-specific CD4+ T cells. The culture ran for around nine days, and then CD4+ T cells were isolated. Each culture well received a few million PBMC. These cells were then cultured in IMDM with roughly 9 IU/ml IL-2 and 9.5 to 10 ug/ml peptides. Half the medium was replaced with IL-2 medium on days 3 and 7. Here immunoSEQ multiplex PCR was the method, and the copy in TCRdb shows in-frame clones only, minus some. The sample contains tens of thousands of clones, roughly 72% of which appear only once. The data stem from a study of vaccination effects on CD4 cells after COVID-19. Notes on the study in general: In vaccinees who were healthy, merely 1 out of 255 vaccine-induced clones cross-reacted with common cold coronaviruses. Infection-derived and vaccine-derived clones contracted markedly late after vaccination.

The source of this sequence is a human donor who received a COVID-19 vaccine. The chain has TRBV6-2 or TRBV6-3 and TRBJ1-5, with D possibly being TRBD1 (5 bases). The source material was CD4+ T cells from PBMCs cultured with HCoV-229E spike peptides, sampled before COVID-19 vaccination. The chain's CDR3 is CASSYVGDQPQHF. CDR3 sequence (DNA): TGTGCCAGCAGTTACGTGGGGGATCAGCCCCAGCATTTT.